The rows below give T cell receptor beta chains drawn from one sample of a study of T cell repertoires in cytomegalovirus infection. No antigen has been assigned to these receptors. TCRdb called the reads again in MiXCR, with one record for every CDR3 protein. The sample holds 650,000 to 900,000 distinct CDR3 sequences, approximately 32% seen once. This sample comprised cultured CD8+ T cells from PBMCs, obtained from culture after CMV antigen stimulation. The receptor set was obtained from a human donor in good health (CMV status not recorded). Some clones in this sample may be carry-over from other donors' samples. Each CDR3 is given with its conserved first and last residue. The D gene is left open where the match is weak. Expanded clones get a size class; other rows say once, few or many, or leave the size out.

TRBJ1-1,-,-,TRBV7-6,CASRPQQGPITEAFF,TGTGCCAGCAGACCCCAACAGGGACCCATCACTGAAGCTTTCTTT
TRBJ2-2,-,-,TRBV28,CASRRRGSTGELFF,TGTGCCAGCAGGCGAAGGGGATCGACCGGGGAGCTGTTTTTT
TRBJ1-1,few,-,TRBV5-8,CASSPGHNTEAFF,TGTGCCAGCAGCCCCGGACACAACACTGAAGCTTTCTTT
TRBJ1-1,few,TRBD1,TRBV7-2,CASSLNRGQYTEAFF,TGTGCCAGCAGCTTAAACAGGGGGCAGTACACTGAAGCTTTCTTT
TRBJ1-6,-,-,TRBV5-3,CASSLGGEGRRNSPLHF,TGTGCCAGCAGCTTGGGTGGGGAGGGGAGACGGAATTCACCCCTCCACTTT
TRBJ1-2,few,-,TRBV6-1,CASSRVNGYTF,TGTGCCAGTAGCAGGGTAAACGGCTACACCTTC
TRBJ2-1,few,-,TRBV6-2/TRBV6-3,CASRPNGDSYNEQFF,TGTGCCAGCAGGCCTAACGGCGACTCCTACAATGAGCAGTTCTTC
TRBJ2-7,-,TRBD1,TRBV15,CATSGQEFYEQYF,TGTGCCACCAGCGGACAGGAATTCTACGAGCAGTACTTC
TRBJ1-5,few,-,TRBV27,CASRSGYSNQPQHF,TGTGCCAGCCGCAGTGGATATAGCAATCAGCCCCAGCATTTT
TRBJ2-1,-,-,TRBV2,CASRSEQPSSYNEQFF,TGTGCCAGCAGGTCGGAACAACCGAGCTCCTACAATGAGCAGTTCTTC
TRBJ1-2,many,TRBD1,TRBV7-9,CASSPGTVLNYGYTF,TGTGCCAGCAGCCCCGGGACAGTATTGAACTATGGCTACACCTTC
TRBJ1-6,-,-,TRBV20-1,CSARDKEEGLVFSPLHF,TGCAGTGCTAGAGATAAAGAGGAGGGACTGGTTTTTTCACCCCTCCACTTT
TRBJ2-3,few,-,TRBV7-6,CASSERYDTQYF,TGTGCCAGCAGCGAGAGATACGATACGCAGTATTTT
TRBJ1-2,once,-,TRBV10-3,CAIRHVGQPWGDGYTF,TGTGCCATCAGGCACGTGGGACAACCATGGGGTGATGGCTACACCTTC
TRBJ1-6,-,-,TRBV5-6,CASSLLSRRSSYNSPLHF,TGTGCCAGCAGCTTGCTGTCGAGGAGGAGCTCCTATAATTCACCCCTCCACTTT
TRBJ2-3,once,-,TRBV28,CASSAPGTTTADTQYF,TGTGCCAGCAGTGCCCCCGGGACCACAACGGCAGATACGCAGTATTTT
TRBJ1-2,few,-,TRBV2,CARESRGIDYADNYGYTF,TGTGCCAGAGAAAGCAGAGGTATAGATTACGCTGATAACTATGGCTACACCTTC
TRBJ2-6,-,-,TRBV7-8,CASSLVGAPRGANVLTF,TGTGCCAGCAGCTTAGTGGGGGCACCGAGAGGGGCCAACGTCCTGACTTTC